This TCR beta chain was sequenced for a study of T-cell memory formation after mild COVID-19. Study results and caveats: While clones contracting from day 15 to 85 were balanced between CD4 and CD8, later expanders leaned CD4+.

This clonotype was observed a handful of times. The target antigen is unknown. MiXCR was run by TCRdb on the 5' RACE reads, yielding one entry per CDR3 protein. Here the sample spans about 320,000 distinct CDR3 sequences, more than 13% being singletons. CDR1 is MNHEY, CDR2 SVGAGI, per germline. The CDR3 is 15 amino acids. V was trimmed by 5 bases and J by 8 bases, leaving 21 bases between them. The J gene is TRBJ1-1, the V gene TRBV6-5; D may be TRBD1 (6 bases). Sequencing used PBMCs or a T cell subset sorted from them (not recorded which). This clonotype originated in a man aged 18 to 29 who had mild COVID-19 (a few samples of this study predate the infection). Cell type and time point are not known. CDR3 coding DNA: TGTGCCAGCAGTGGCCTGGCGGGGGCAAGGGGAGAAGCTTTCTTT. As protein: CASSGLAGARGEAFF.